The TCR beta chain under discussion was sequenced for a study of blood T cell repertoires in COVID-19. Across the whole study: The samples span acute and convalescent COVID-19 from the United States, Italy and Spain. T cells, B-cell-depleted T cells, or PBMCs supplied cDNA or gDNA.

Authors' processing steps: Estimates of nucleated cell counts were drawn from the amplification of reference gene primers. TCRdb's table, derived via immunoSEQ multiplex PCR, lists solely in-frame clones and lacks some. That table furnishes V, J and clone size, whereas the DNA furnished D and trimming. Altogether 170,000 or so clones are present, around nine tenths being singletons, with the ten largest covering roughly 0.85%. This CDR3 spans 19 amino acids. J lost 2 bases, V lost 5 bases, and 17 bases had no gene match. Per the germline V gene, CDR1 is SGHVS and CDR2 is FNYEAQ. The V gene is TRBV7-6, the J gene TRBJ1-3; 8 bases fit TRBD1. The clonotype was recovered from a young woman who had recovered from COVID-19. The sequencing input was peripheral blood. The CDR3 sequence is CASSDTTGTGDYPGNTIYF. As DNA, the CDR3 is TGTGCCAGCAGCGATACTACCGGGACAGGAGATTATCCTGGAAACACCATATATTTT.